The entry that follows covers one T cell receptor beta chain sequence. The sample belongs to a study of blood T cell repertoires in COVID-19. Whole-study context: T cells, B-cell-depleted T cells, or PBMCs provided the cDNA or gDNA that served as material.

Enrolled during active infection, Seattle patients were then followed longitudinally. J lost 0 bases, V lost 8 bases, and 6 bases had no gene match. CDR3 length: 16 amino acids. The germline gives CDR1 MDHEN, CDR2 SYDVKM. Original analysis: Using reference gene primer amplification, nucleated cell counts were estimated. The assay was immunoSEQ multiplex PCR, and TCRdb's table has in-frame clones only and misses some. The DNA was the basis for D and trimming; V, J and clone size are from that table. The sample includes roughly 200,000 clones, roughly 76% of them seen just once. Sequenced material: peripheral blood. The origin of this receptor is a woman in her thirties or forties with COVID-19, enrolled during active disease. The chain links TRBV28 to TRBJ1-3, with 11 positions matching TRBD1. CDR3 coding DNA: TGTGCCAGCCATGGGACAGGGGGATTCTCTGGAAACACCATATATTTT. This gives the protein CASHGTGGFSGNTIYF. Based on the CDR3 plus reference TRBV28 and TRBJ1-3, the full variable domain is DVKVTQSSRYLVKRTGEKVFLECVQDMDHENMFWYRQDPGLGLRLIYFSYDVKMKEKGDIPEGYSVSREKKERFSLILESASTNQTSMYLCASHGTGGFSGNTIYFGEGSWLTVV.